The 23 T cell receptor beta chains in this list originate from one sample, sequenced in a study of cytomegalovirus exposure and HLA in healthy donors. The primer mix had 60 Vbeta and 13 Jbeta primers. The method was immunoSEQ multiplex PCR; TCRdb's version includes in-frame clones alone and lacks a portion of them. The sample shows about 210,000 clones, about 80% of them seen only once. The source material was PBMCs. The source of these receptors is a woman aged 45-59 years in good health and CMV-seropositive.

The CDR3: CASSLGTGTGGRGYTF. Written as DNA, the CDR3 is TGTGCCAGCAGCTTAGGGACAGGGACAGGAGGTCGGGGCTACACCTTC. The V call is TRBV7-2, the J call TRBJ1-2, with TRBD1 matching over 8 bases. This CDR3 is 16 amino acids long. Germline V gene lookup returns CDR1 SGHTA and CDR2 FQGNSA. After removal of 1 base from V and 8 bases from J, the junction contained 12 bases not matched to a gene. The variable domain in full, completed from reference TRBV7-2 and TRBJ1-2, reads GAGVSQSPSNKVTEKGKDVELRCDPISGHTALYWYRQSLGQGLEFLIYFQGNSAPDKSGLPSDRFSAERTGGSVSTLTIQRTQQEDSAVYLCASSLGTGTGGRGYTFGSGTRLTVV.

The V call is TRBV25-1, the J call TRBJ1-6; tentatively, D is TRBD1 (5 bases). The CDR3 covers 14 residues. Deletions cut 7 bases from V and 8 bases from J, with 15 bases between. CDR1 and CDR2 from the germline V gene are MGHDK and SYGVNS. CDR3 protein: CASMLGGRDSPLHF. The CDR3 nucleotides read TGTGCCAGCATGTTGGGGGGACGGGATTCACCCCTCCACTTT.

With respect to this clone: The sample has other DNA sequences that encode this CDR3 too. J is TRBJ2-1 and V is TRBV6-5; TRBD1 matches at 9 bases. Germline values: CDR1 MNHEY, CDR2 SVGAGI. The CDR3 covers 15 residues. Unmatched junction bases numbered 0, after V lost 2 bases and J lost 1 base. The CDR3 loop reads CASSYDRGSYNEQFF. CDR3 nucleotide sequence: TGTGCCAGCAGTTACGACAGGGGGTCCTACAATGAGCAGTTCTTC.

The chain links TRBV28 to TRBJ2-2, with 9 bases lining up with TRBD2. This CDR3 region has 16 residues. CDR1 and CDR2 from the germline V gene are MDHEN and SYDVKM. V shed 1 base and J 7 bases; nucleotides not matched to a gene: 7. The CDR3 DNA reads TGTGCCAGCAGTTTATATGGCGGGGGGGATGTCGGGGAGCTGTTTTTT. Translation: CASSLYGGGDVGELFF.

This chain's CDR3 is CASSPLPGKGFGSTDTQYF. CDR3 bases: TGTGCCAGCTCACCACTCCCAGGAAAGGGGTTTGGTAGCACAGATACGCAGTATTTT. The chain employs TRBV18 and TRBJ2-3, with D perhaps TRBD1 (5 bases). This CDR3 is 19 amino acids long. Germline values: CDR1 KGHSH, CDR2 LQKENI. Trimming removed 1 base from V and 0 bases from J, with 20 bases in between.

The chain is built from TRBV13 and TRBJ1-1; no clear D. V was cut by 5 bases and J by 1 base, with 20 bases left in between. CDR1 PRHDT and CDR2 FYEKMQ come from the germline V gene (reference sequence). The CDR3 contains 17 residues. The CDR3 DNA is TGTGCCAGCAGCCTCCGCGTAGCCATCTACGAGAACACTGAAGCTTTCTTT. Translation gives CASSLRVAIYENTEAFF.

There are a few counts of this clone. The same CDR3 arises from other DNA sequences in this sample as well. The chain is built from TRBV18 and TRBJ1-1; D unresolved. Trimming pared 3 bases from V and 4 bases from J, leaving 3 bases between. The CDR3 runs to 11 residues. Germline V gene sequence: CDR1 KGHSH, CDR2 LQKENI. The chain's CDR3 is CASSPSTEAFF. The CDR3 DNA sequence: TGTGCCAGCTCACCCTCCACTGAAGCTTTCTTT.

This chain connects TRBV2 to TRBJ1-5; 8 bases are a match to TRBD1. CDR1 and CDR2 (germline): SNHLY, FYNNEI. This CDR3 contains 15 residues. J was trimmed by 6 bases and V by 4 bases; bases with no gene match: 8. CDR3 amino acids: CASSARTGFRQPQHF. The CDR3 DNA sequence: TGTGCCAGCAGTGCAAGGACAGGGTTTCGTCAGCCCCAGCATTTT.

This chain links TRBV7-3 with TRBJ2-5; TRBD1 aligns across 9 bases. Germline lookup yields CDR1 SGHTA and CDR2 FQGTGA. The V and J ends lost 5 bases and 4 bases, in that order; junction bases with no gene match: 11. The CDR3 has 16 residues. CDR3 sequence: CASSPIGTGFGETQYF. Written as DNA, the CDR3 is TGTGCCAGCAGCCCCATCGGGACAGGGTTTGGAGAGACCCAGTACTTC.

The gene calls are TRBV6-1 and TRBJ1-2; 10 bases are shared with TRBD1. Germline loops: CDR1 MNHNS, CDR2 SASEGT. This CDR3 contains 14 residues. Trimming at V came to 5 bases and at J to 3 bases, leaving 3 bases not matched to a gene. The CDR3 DNA reads as TGTGCCAGCAGTCCCGGGACAGGGGACTATGGCTACACCTTC. Residues: CASSPGTGDYGYTF.

In DNA form, the CDR3 reads TGTGCCAGCAGCTTACGGGCTAGCGGGGGCGCAGATACGCAGTATTTT. Encoded protein: CASSLRASGGADTQYF. The rearrangement links TRBV7-2 to TRBJ2-3; TRBD2 aligns across 10 bases. Germline CDR1 and CDR2: SGHTA and FQGNSA. CDR3 length: 16 amino acids. Trimming at V came to 2 bases and at J to 4 bases, leaving 6 bases not matched to a gene.

The rearrangement links TRBV6-6 to TRBJ2-3, with TRBD2 identical over 8 bases. CDR3 length equals 16 residues. CDR1 is MNHNY and CDR2 is SVGAGI in the germline V gene (reference sequence). J lost 3 bases, V lost 5 bases, and 10 bases had no gene match. CDR3 residues: CASSKPPGLGTDTQYF. The CDR3 nucleotides are TGTGCCAGCAGTAAGCCGCCGGGACTAGGTACAGATACGCAGTATTTT.

This clone has a single count. Relative to the germline gene, one junction end is altered; a read error may explain this. This chain uses TRBV7-6 with TRBJ2-3, with TRBD1 matching 12 bases. CDR1 and CDR2 from the germline V gene are SGHVS and FNYEAQ. The length of the CDR3 is 16 residues. The CDR3 DNA follows: TGTGCCAGCAGCTCCGCTGGGACAGGGGGCACGGATACGCAGTATTTT. Its protein product is CASSSAGTGGTDTQYF.

The rearrangement joins TRBV14 to TRBJ2-7, with D unclear. The CDR3 sequence is 12 residues long. The V gene lost 6 bases and the J gene lost 2 bases, with 8 bases spanning the gap. In germline, CDR1 is SGHDN, CDR2 FVKESK. As DNA, the CDR3 is TGTGCCAGCAGTCTTGCAGCCTACGAGCAGTACTTC. This translates into CASSLAAYEQYF.

The chain carries TRBV19 and TRBJ1-2; the D is unclear. Germline V lookup: CDR1 LNHDA, CDR2 SQIVND (reference sequence). V was cut by 1 base and J by 4 bases, with 13 bases left in between. The CDR3 runs 15 residues. This CDR3 reads CASSIGAGGSYGYTF. CDR3 nucleotide sequence: TGTGCCAGTAGTATAGGGGCAGGAGGATCCTATGGCTACACCTTC.

This chain joins TRBV11-3 and TRBJ2-1; D possibly corresponds to TRBD2 (5 bases). The ends were cut back, 0 bases at V and 7 bases at J, with 13 bases in the middle. The CDR3 runs 15 residues. Germline CDR1 and CDR2: SGHNT and YENEEA. The CDR3 sequence: CASSLDRGIGNEQFF. CDR3 nucleotide sequence: TGTGCCAGCAGCTTAGATCGAGGGATAGGGAATGAGCAGTTCTTC.

The chain recombines TRBV9 with TRBJ1-3; maybe TRBD1 (5 bases). The V gene's germline CDR1 is SGDLS and CDR2 YYNGEE. V dropped 7 bases and J dropped 0 bases, with 11 bases sitting between them. The CDR3 has 14 residues. CDR3 DNA sequence: TGTGCCAGCGGGGGGGATATCTCTGGAAACACCATATATTTT. It is translated as CASGGDISGNTIYF.

This clone occurred once. The V gene is TRBV20-1, the J gene TRBJ1-1, with D unresolved. The V end was cut by 8 bases, the J end by 4 bases, with 8 bases between. The CDR3 consists of 10 residues. From germline, CDR1 is DFQATT and CDR2 SNEGSKA (reference sequence). The CDR3 nucleotides read TGCAGTTCTTATTTCACTGAAGCTTTCTTT. It specifies CSSYFTEAFF.

The chain links TRBV18 to TRBJ1-3, with D possibly being TRBD1 (6 bases). This CDR3 is 16 amino acids long. V dropped 3 bases and J dropped 0 bases, with 12 bases sitting between them. The germline V gene encodes CDR1 KGHSH and CDR2 LQKENI. CDR3 nucleotides: TGTGCCAGCTCACCTTTACAGGGCACCTCTGGAAACACCATATATTTT. Protein: CASSPLQGTSGNTIYF.

The chain has TRBV30 and TRBJ1-2; 9 bases match TRBD1. Per the germline V gene, CDR1 is GTSNPN and CDR2 is SVGIG (reference sequence). The CDR3 covers 13 residues. V was pared by 4 bases and J by 7 bases, with 7 bases of the junction left unmatched. CDR3 region: CAWTRDRVGGYTF. The DNA of the CDR3 is TGTGCCTGGACCCGGGACAGGGTGGGTGGCTACACCTTC. Full variable domain (missing parts from reference TRBV30 and TRBJ1-2): SQTIHQWPATLVQPVGSPLSLECTVEGTSNPNLYWYRQAAGRGLQLLFYSVGIGQISSEVPQNLSASRPQDRQFILSSKKLLLSDSGFYLCAWTRDRVGGYTFGSGTRLTVV.

The genes are TRBV28 and TRBJ2-3; 9 bases match TRBD1. This CDR3 comprises 16 residues. With V trimmed by 5 bases and J by 5 bases, 11 bases remained unmatched. Germline V CDR1 and CDR2: MDHEN, SYDVKM. CDR3 sequence reads: CASSPKDRGLQDTQYF. The CDR3 bases are TGTGCCAGCAGTCCAAAGGACAGGGGTTTACAAGATACGCAGTATTTT. Full variable domain (remainder filled in from reference TRBV28 and TRBJ2-3): DVKVTQSSRYLVKRTGEKVFLECVQDMDHENMFWYRQDPGLGLRLIYFSYDVKMKEKGDIPEGYSVSREKKERFSLILESASTNQTSMYLCASSPKDRGLQDTQYFGPGTRLTVL.

Remarks on this clone: The same CDR3 can be traced to other DNA sequences in this sample. V usage is TRBV7-2 and J usage is TRBJ2-5; 7 bases line up with TRBD2. This CDR3 contains 14 residues. CDR1 and CDR2 (germline): SGHTA, FQGNSA. The V gene end was trimmed by 0 bases and the J gene end by 4 bases; junction bases not matched to a gene: 2. The CDR3 DNA is TGTGCCAGCAGCTTAGCGGGGGGGGGAGAGACCCAGTACTTC. Its translation is CASSLAGGGETQYF.

The genes are TRBV7-2 and TRBJ2-7; possible D gene TRBD2, 5 bases. This CDR3 contains 14 residues. In germline, CDR1 is SGHTA, CDR2 FQGNSA. Trimming took 5 bases from V and 3 from J, leaving 14 bases between them. The CDR3 region has the DNA TGTGCCAGCAGCCTCTCCCCCCGGGGCTACGAGCAGTACTTC. Its translation is CASSLSPRGYEQYF.